This entry lists 17 T cell receptor beta chains sequenced from one sample in a study of blood T cell repertoires in COVID-19. The protocol was immunoSEQ multiplex PCR, while the TCRdb copy is restricted to in-frame clones and leaves out a portion. Of about 210,000 clones detected, 81% appear once; the ten largest clones hold around 8.9%. What was sequenced was PBMCs or T cells enriched from blood (not recorded which). These receptors were taken from a woman aged 45-65 years with acute COVID-19.

The rearrangement joins TRBV18 to TRBJ1-2; possibly TRBD1 for D (5 bases). Per the germline V gene, CDR1 is KGHSH and CDR2 is LQKENI. V lost 4 bases and J lost 3, with 15 bases in between. The CDR3 totals 15 residues. CDR3 region: CASSRGASEDYGYTF. The DNA for the CDR3 is TGTGCCAGCTCACGCGGGGCAAGTGAGGACTATGGCTACACCTTC.

The genes are TRBV7-9 and TRBJ1-3; D may be TRBD1 (5 bases). CDR1 and CDR2 (germline): SEHNR, FQNEAQ (reference sequence). Deletions cut 4 bases from V and 0 bases from J, with 13 bases between. The CDR3 spans 16 residues. CDR3 sequence reads: CASSSQGTASGNTIYF. The CDR3 bases are TGTGCCAGCAGCTCCCAGGGAACAGCCTCTGGAAACACCATATATTTT.

This sequence joins TRBV28 and TRBJ1-1; D is ambiguous. V was trimmed by 10 bases and J by 10 bases, leaving 22 bases between them. Germline V gene lookup returns CDR1 MDHEN and CDR2 SYDVKM. This CDR3 region has 13 residues. The CDR3 here is CATNGPRARGAFF. Here the CDR3 DNA reads TGTGCCACCAATGGGCCCCGGGCGCGGGGAGCTTTCTTT.

V usage is TRBV27 and J usage is TRBJ1-6; 7 bases align to TRBD1. The CDR3 runs 16 residues. The ends lost 6 bases at V and 1 base at J; junction bases unmatched: 6. The germline V gene has CDR1 MNHEY and CDR2 SMNVEV (reference sequence). The CDR3 reads CASRLGQVSYNSPLHF. In DNA, the CDR3 is TGTGCCAGCAGGCTTGGACAGGTTTCCTATAATTCACCCCTCCACTTT.

CDR3 loop: CASSWNGQGAGNIQYF. The CDR3 bases are TGCGCCAGCAGCTGGAACGGACAGGGGGCAGGAAACATTCAGTACTTC. This rearrangement joins TRBV5-1 to TRBJ2-4; 11 positions agree with TRBD1. CDR3 size: 16 residues. Germline CDR1 is SGHRS and CDR2 is YFSETQ. The V gene end was trimmed by 3 bases and the J gene end by 6 bases; junction bases not matched to a gene: 8.

J is TRBJ2-4 and V is TRBV12-3 or TRBV12-4; D perhaps matches TRBD1 (5 bases). V was trimmed by 8 bases and J by 7 bases, leaving 12 bases between them. CDR3 length: 12 amino acids. The CDR3 bases are TGTGCCAGCGGGGCAGGGTGGAACATTCAGTACTTC. Translation: CASGAGWNIQYF.

The CDR3 sequence is CASSLGTSVTDTQYF. The CDR3, as DNA: TGCGCCAGCAGCCTAGGGACTAGCGTAACAGATACGCAGTATTTT. The V and J genes are TRBV4-3 and TRBJ2-3; 10 positions match TRBD2. V was clipped by 4 bases and J by 3 bases; unmatched bases: 4. The length of the CDR3 is 15 residues. From germline, CDR1 is LGHNA and CDR2 YSLEER.

The chain couples TRBV7-8 to TRBJ2-7; 7 positions match TRBD2. The V gene end was trimmed by 0 bases and the J gene end by 2 bases; junction bases not matched to a gene: 16. The CDR3 totals 19 residues. Germline V CDR1 and CDR2: SGHVS, FQNEAQ. The CDR3 is CASSLAVGKAGFLTYEQYF. The CDR3 DNA follows: TGTGCCAGCAGCTTAGCGGTGGGGAAAGCGGGATTCCTTACCTACGAGCAGTACTTC.

The chain combines TRBV12-3 or TRBV12-4 with TRBJ1-4, with D perhaps matching TRBD1 (6 bases). V shed 6 bases and J shed 7 bases, with 12 bases lying between them. The CDR3 contains 13 residues. In nucleotides, the CDR3 is TGTGCCAGCAGACTGCAGGGGCGTGAAAAACTGTTTTTT. Translation: CASRLQGREKLFF.

This clone came up once. V gene TRBV5-6 combines with J gene TRBJ2-5, with no clear D. This CDR3 comprises 15 residues. Trimming shortened V by 2 bases and J by 0 bases, and 11 bases separated the two germline ends. Germline lookup yields CDR1 SGHDT and CDR2 YYEEEE. The CDR3 here is CASSFRVAYQETQYF. DNA of the CDR3: TGTGCCAGCAGCTTCCGGGTTGCGTACCAAGAGACCCAGTACTTC.

The chain employs TRBV18 and TRBJ1-4; D possibly corresponds to TRBD1 (5 bases). This CDR3 spans 17 amino acids. Germline CDR1 and CDR2: KGHSH and LQKENI. The V and J ends lost 0 bases and 3 bases respectively, with 14 bases between them. CDR3 protein: CASSPPGREGPNEKLFF. The CDR3 bases are TGTGCCAGCTCACCACCGGGCAGGGAGGGCCCTAATGAAAAACTGTTTTTT. The whole variable domain, filled in from reference TRBV18 and TRBJ1-4, reads NAGVMQNPRHLVRRRGQEARLRCSPMKGHSHVYWYRQLPEEGLKFMVYLQKENIIDESGMPKERFSAEFPKEGPSILRIQQVVRGDSAAYFCASSPPGREGPNEKLFFGSGTQLSVL.

The chain uses TRBV5-4 and TRBJ2-3; D is undetermined. The germline V gene encodes CDR1 SGHNT and CDR2 YYREEE (reference sequence). The CDR3 consists of 13 residues. The V and J ends lost 2 bases and 6 bases respectively, with 10 bases between them. The chain's CDR3 is CASSFTAEDTQYF. DNA for the CDR3: TGTGCCAGCAGCTTCACTGCGGAGGATACGCAGTATTTT.

This chain connects TRBV7-2 to TRBJ2-5; weak D call: TRBD1 (6 bases). Germline V gene lookup returns CDR1 SGHTA and CDR2 FQGNSA. Deletions cut 5 bases from V and 5 bases from J, with 21 bases between. The CDR3 spans 16 residues. In DNA form, the CDR3 reads TGTGCCAGCAGCGTCTCTAGGGCAGGGGCTTCGGAGACCCAGTACTTC. Its translation is CASSVSRAGASETQYF.

V usage is TRBV10-3 and J usage is TRBJ1-6; 8 bases fit TRBD1. Unmatched junction bases numbered 5, after V lost 6 bases and J lost 7 bases. Germline lookup yields CDR1 ENHRY and CDR2 SYGVKD. The CDR3 runs to 14 residues. The CDR3 DNA is TGTGCCATCAGGAAGACAGGGGACAATTCACCCCTCCACTTT. The encoded protein is CAIRKTGDNSPLHF.

Only a few counts were recorded for this clone. DNA of the CDR3: TGTGCCAGTAAAGTTGGAGGGGACGGAGTGAACACTGAAGCTTTCTTT. Protein product: CASKVGGDGVNTEAFF. The chain carries TRBV19 and TRBJ1-1; D possibly corresponds to TRBD1 (5 bases). This CDR3 is built from 16 residues. The germline gives CDR1 LNHDA, CDR2 SQIVND (reference sequence). Trimming removed 7 bases at V and 0 bases at J, with 18 bases between. The full variable domain, completed using reference TRBV19 and TRBJ1-1, is DGGITQSPKYLFRKEGQNVTLSCEQNLNHDAMYWYRQDPGQGLRLIYYSQIVNDFQKGDIAEGYSVSREKKESFPLTVTSAQKNPTAFYLCASKVGGDGVNTEAFFGQGTRLTVV.

In DNA, the CDR3 is TGCGCCAGCAGCTTGGGAACTAGCGGGAGTACAGATACGCAGTATTTT. It is translated as CASSLGTSGSTDTQYF. V gene TRBV5-1 combines with J gene TRBJ2-3; 11 bases agree with TRBD2. This CDR3 is 16 amino acids long. Germline CDR1 SGHRS, CDR2 YFSETQ. V lost 0 bases and J lost 3; bases outside the gene matches: 3.

This chain uses TRBV6-5 with TRBJ2-7; 10 nucleotides match TRBD1. This CDR3 has 15 residues. V lost 4 bases, J lost 4 bases, and 7 bases stayed unmatched. The V gene's germline CDR1 is MNHEY and CDR2 SVGAGI. CDR3 amino acids: CASSSAGTGDYEQYF. The DNA for the CDR3 is TGTGCCAGCAGTTCTGCCGGGACAGGGGATTACGAGCAGTACTTC.